The 24 T cell receptor beta chains below all came from one sample that was sequenced in a study of T cell responses to AZD1222 COVID-19 vaccine. Sequenced by immunoSEQ multiplex PCR; TCRdb stores in-frame clones only, minus some. The table shows some 110,000 clones, with more than 70% occurring only once. This specimen was peripheral blood, taken 28 days after the second AZD1222 dose. The source is an adult who received the AZD1222 COVID-19 vaccine.

The chain is built from TRBV7-2 and TRBJ2-7; D may be TRBD1 or TRBD2 (5 bases each). With 5 bases removed from V and 2 bases from J, the gap between germline ends came to 16 bases. From germline, CDR1 is SGHTA and CDR2 FQGNSA. CDR3 size: 15 residues. This CDR3 is CASSPTGTPTYEQYF. DNA of the CDR3: TGTGCCAGCAGCCCAACCGGGACGCCGACCTACGAGCAGTACTTC.

The chain combines TRBV30 with TRBJ2-2; a possible D gene is TRBD1 (6 bases). Deletions cut 3 bases from V and 0 bases from J, with 8 bases between. The CDR3 covers 14 residues. Germline values: CDR1 GTSNPN, CDR2 SVGIG (reference sequence). The CDR3 DNA follows: TGTGCCTGGAGCAGGGGTCCGAACACCGGGGAGCTGTTTTTT. This gives the protein CAWSRGPNTGELFF. Variable domain in full (rest from reference TRBV30 and TRBJ2-2): SQTIHQWPATLVQPVGSPLSLECTVEGTSNPNLYWYRQAAGRGLQLLFYSVGIGQISSEVPQNLSASRPQDRQFILSSKKLLLSDSGFYLCAWSRGPNTGELFFGEGSRLTVL.

The chain uses TRBV9 and TRBJ1-1, with a possible D match to TRBD1 (5 bases). Trimming stripped 4 bases from V and 3 bases from J, with 13 bases between. This CDR3 contains 14 residues. CDR1 and CDR2 from the germline V gene are SGDLS and YYNGEE. The CDR3 DNA reads TGTGCCAGCAGCCCGACAGACAGTTACACTGAAGCTTTCTTT. This sequence encodes CASSPTDSYTEAFF.

This chain connects TRBV5-4 to TRBJ2-3; D might be TRBD2 (6 bases). The CDR3 has 14 amino acids. The germline V gene encodes CDR1 SGHNT and CDR2 YYREEE (reference sequence). Between the trimmed V and J ends, which lost 4 bases and 3 bases, there was a span of 12 bases. CDR3 region: CASSRRAATDTQYF. The CDR3 coding sequence is TGTGCCAGCAGCCGGAGGGCGGCGACAGATACGCAGTATTTT.

The chain carries TRBV9 and TRBJ2-1; D uncertain. The V end lost 2 bases, the J end lost 2 bases, and 8 bases lay between the germline ends. Germline CDR1 and CDR2: SGDLS and YYNGEE. The CDR3 is 14 residues long. The CDR3 region has the DNA TGTGCCAGCAGCGTTGGCGGAACCTACAATGAGCAGTTCTTC. The encoded protein is CASSVGGTYNEQFF.

This chain connects TRBV2 to TRBJ1-1; 10 bases line up with TRBD1. Germline assignment: CDR1 SNHLY and CDR2 FYNNEI. The length of the CDR3 is 12 residues. Germline trimming cut 6 bases from V and 11 bases from J; bases unmatched to any gene: 6. The CDR3 is CASRRQGAAAFF. In nucleotides, the CDR3 is TGTGCCAGCAGGAGACAGGGGGCGGCTGCTTTCTTT.

The chain recombines TRBV28 with TRBJ1-2; 8 positions match TRBD1. Germline CDR1 and CDR2: MDHEN and SYDVKM. The CDR3 is 14 amino acids. The V and J ends lost 4 bases and 0 bases, in that order; junction bases with no gene match: 1. CDR3 DNA sequence: TGTGCCAGCAGTTCACAGGGGGCTAACTATGGCTACACCTTC. Protein product: CASSSQGANYGYTF.

The V gene is TRBV5-4, the J gene TRBJ1-6; D call uncertain. Germline CDR1 is SGHNT and CDR2 is YYREEE (reference sequence). There are 12 residues in the CDR3. Between the trimmed V and J ends, which lost 5 bases and 13 bases, there was a span of 13 bases. CDR3 loop: CASSQPEEPLHF. The CDR3 nucleotides are TGTGCCAGCAGTCAACCTGAGGAGCCCCTCCACTTT.

The J gene is TRBJ1-2, the V gene TRBV3-1 (or the pseudogene TRBV3-2); TRBD1 agrees at 9 bases. Germline lookup yields CDR1 LGHDT and CDR2 YNNKEL (reference sequence). The CDR3 spans 14 residues. Trimming took 4 bases from V and 4 from J; bases not matched to a gene: 4. CDR3 DNA sequence: TGTGCCAGCAGCCGGACAGGGGACTCCTATGGCTACACCTTC. Amino acids: CASSRTGDSYGYTF.

This clone was seen only a few times. The chain is built from TRBV2 and TRBJ1-1; tentative D call: TRBD1 (5 bases). From germline, CDR1 is SNHLY and CDR2 FYNNEI. This CDR3 has 17 amino acids. V gave up 8 bases and J gave up 2 bases, with 24 bases separating them. The CDR3 DNA reads as TGTGCCAGCTGCCCACCCTGGCCGGGGCGGGAAAACACTGAAGCTTTCTTT. Protein sequence: CASCPPWPGRENTEAFF.

The chain couples TRBV6-2 or TRBV6-3 to TRBJ2-4, with 10 bases identical to TRBD2. The CDR3 is 19 residues long. Germline CDR1 MNHEY, CDR2 SVGEGT. With V trimmed by 2 bases and J by 0 bases, 10 bases remained unmatched. CDR3 in amino acids: CASSYPLAGAWVAKNIQYF. In DNA form, the CDR3 reads TGTGCCAGCAGTTACCCCCTAGCGGGAGCTTGGGTAGCCAAAAACATTCAGTACTTC.

This rearrangement joins TRBV28 to TRBJ1-5; 7 nucleotides align to TRBD1. Germline loops: CDR1 MDHEN, CDR2 SYDVKM. After removal of 6 bases from V and 7 bases from J, the junction contained 6 bases not matched to a gene. The length of the CDR3 is 13 residues. CDR3 bases: TGTGCCAGCAGGTTACAGGGGAGCCAGCCCCAGCATTTT. It yields the protein CASRLQGSQPQHF. Looking up the rest from reference TRBV28 and TRBJ1-5 gives the full variable domain: DVKVTQSSRYLVKRTGEKVFLECVQDMDHENMFWYRQDPGLGLRLIYFSYDVKMKEKGDIPEGYSVSREKKERFSLILESASTNQTSMYLCASRLQGSQPQHFGDGTRLSIL.

The chain couples TRBV18 to TRBJ2-3; D is ambiguous. CDR1 and CDR2 from the germline V gene are KGHSH and LQKENI. The CDR3 has 14 residues. Deletions cut 3 bases from V and 3 bases from J, with 10 bases between. The CDR3 loop is CASSPETFTDTQYF. The CDR3 DNA is TGTGCCAGCTCACCCGAAACCTTTACAGATACGCAGTATTTT.

The rearrangement uses TRBV4-3 and TRBJ2-6, with D uncertain. V lost 0 bases and J 4 bases, leaving 10 bases between the germline ends. The germline CDR1 and CDR2 sequences are LGHNA and YSLEER. The CDR3 totals 16 residues. The CDR3 nucleotides read TGCGCCAGCAGCCAAGACGCCCAGTCGGGGGCCAACGTCCTGACTTTC. Its protein product is CASSQDAQSGANVLTF.

This chain links TRBV6-2 or TRBV6-3 with TRBJ2-5; 9 bases match TRBD1. Trimming removed 4 bases from V and 9 bases from J; junction bases left unmatched: 12. The CDR3 is made up of 15 amino acids. The germline gives CDR1 MNHEY, CDR2 SVGEGT. The CDR3 sequence: CASSFPGQGRVAQYF. CDR3 nucleotides: TGTGCCAGCAGTTTCCCGGGACAGGGTAGGGTAGCCCAGTACTTC.

This chain uses TRBV5-1 with TRBJ1-1, with TRBD1 identical over 8 bases. V was clipped by 4 bases and J by 1 base; unmatched bases: 6. The CDR3 extends over 15 amino acids. Germline values: CDR1 SGHRS, CDR2 YFSETQ. CDR3 sequence reads: CASSPGGTGNTEAFF. CDR3 coding DNA: TGCGCCAGCAGCCCGGGAGGGACAGGGAACACTGAAGCTTTCTTT.

The rearrangement uses TRBV2 and TRBJ1-2; D is ambiguous. Trimming removed 10 bases from V and 8 bases from J, with 11 bases in between. Germline V gene data show CDR1 as SNHLY and CDR2 as FYNNEI. The CDR3 loop spans 10 amino acids. This CDR3 reads CAIGPPGYTF. The CDR3 region has the DNA TGTGCCATCGGGCCCCCGGGCTACACCTTC.

This clone was counted only a few times. The gene calls are TRBV3-1 (or the pseudogene TRBV3-2) and TRBJ2-1; 13 nucleotides match TRBD2. Germline loops: CDR1 LGHDT, CDR2 YNNKEL (reference sequence). J was trimmed by 10 bases and V by 0 bases; bases with no gene match: 9. The CDR3 covers 17 residues. Here the CDR3 reads CASSQEATSGRAREQFF. In DNA form, the CDR3 reads TGTGCCAGCAGCCAAGAGGCAACTAGCGGGAGGGCCCGGGAGCAGTTCTTC.

The rearrangement links TRBV25-1 to TRBJ2-5, with TRBD2 identical over 10 bases. The length of the CDR3 is 14 residues. Germline trimming cut 8 bases from V and 5 bases from J; bases unmatched to any gene: 8. Germline CDR1 MGHDK, CDR2 SYGVNS. Written as DNA, the CDR3 is TGTGCCAGCGCGCAAGCGGGGGGGGCGGAGACCCAGTACTTC. Amino acids: CASAQAGGAETQYF.

This clone was counted once. The chain has TRBV19 and TRBJ1-5, with TRBD1 as a possible D gene (6 bases). Germline-derived CDR1 and CDR2 are LNHDA and SQIVND (reference sequence). The CDR3 is made up of 14 amino acids. Deletions cut 3 bases from V and 3 bases from J, with 9 bases between. The CDR3 spells CASSMGHLNQPQHF. DNA for the CDR3: TGTGCCAGTAGTATGGGACATCTCAATCAGCCCCAGCATTTT.

This rearrangement joins TRBV28 to TRBJ2-4, with 9 nucleotides matching TRBD1. The CDR3 is 14 residues long. Germline V gives CDR1 MDHEN, CDR2 SYDVKM. Trimming took 3 bases from V and 9 from J; bases not matched to a gene: 6. This CDR3 is CASSFGTGYGIQYF. The CDR3 DNA reads as TGTGCCAGCAGTTTTGGGACAGGGTATGGCATTCAGTACTTC.

The chain links TRBV19 to TRBJ2-1; 9 nucleotides line up with TRBD2. Unmatched junction bases numbered 4, after V lost 7 bases and J lost 6 bases. This CDR3 contains 13 residues. Germline-derived CDR1 and CDR2 are LNHDA and SQIVND (reference sequence). CDR3 in amino acids: CASMGTSSNEQFF. CDR3 sequence (DNA): TGTGCCAGTATGGGGACTAGCTCCAATGAGCAGTTCTTC.

The chain carries TRBV27 and TRBJ2-5; D is unclear. Trimming removed 5 bases at V and 5 bases at J, with 15 bases between. This CDR3 has 14 amino acids. CDR1 is MNHEY, CDR2 SMNVEV, per germline (reference sequence). DNA for the CDR3: TGTGCCAGCAGTCTGACGCCGGCCGGGGAGACCCAGTACTTC. Its protein is CASSLTPAGETQYF.

This sequence joins TRBV7-2 and TRBJ1-1; 7 bases line up with TRBD1. The V gene's germline CDR1 is SGHTA and CDR2 FQGNSA. There are 15 residues in the CDR3. V gave up 1 base and J gave up 0 bases; unmatched junction bases: 2. As DNA, the CDR3 is TGTGCCAGCAGCTTAGACAGGGGAATGAACACTGAAGCTTTCTTT. Amino acids: CASSLDRGMNTEAFF. Full variable domain (missing parts from reference TRBV7-2 and TRBJ1-1): GAGVSQSPSNKVTEKGKDVELRCDPISGHTALYWYRQSLGQGLEFLIYFQGNSAPDKSGLPSDRFSAERTGGSVSTLTIQRTQQEDSAVYLCASSLDRGMNTEAFFGQGTRLTVV.